The 2 T cell receptor beta chains listed next were all sequenced from one sample in a study of naive and memory T cell subsets. Amplification of ligated cDNA took four PCR rounds with SP2 and nested alpha and beta constant primers. TCRdb ran MiXCR on the 5' RACE reads and lists one entry per CDR3 protein. Here the sample spans 55,000 to 70,000 distinct CDR3 sequences, more than 7.5% being singletons. An oligonucleotide containing a UMI was ligated to the 3' end of TCR cDNA. Receptors originate from a female donor in good health.

This clonotype showed up many times. The V gene is TRBV20-1, the J gene TRBJ1-5; D is unresolved. The CDR3 consists of 13 residues. Looked up from germline, CDR1 is DFQATT and CDR2 is SNEGSKA (reference sequence). The ends were cut back, 1 base at V and 3 bases at J, with 7 bases in the middle. CDR3 bases: TGCAGTGCTAGAGCGGACTTCAATCAGCCCCAGCATTTT. This translates into CSARADFNQPQHF.

There are many counts of this clonotype. The chain uses TRBV28 and TRBJ2-7; unclear D gene. V lost 3 bases and J lost 4, with 10 bases in between. The CDR3 spans 13 residues. Germline lookup yields CDR1 MDHEN and CDR2 SYDVKM. The CDR3 region is CASSFGHKYEQYF. As DNA, the CDR3 is TGTGCCAGCAGTTTTGGGCATAAGTACGAGCAGTACTTC.